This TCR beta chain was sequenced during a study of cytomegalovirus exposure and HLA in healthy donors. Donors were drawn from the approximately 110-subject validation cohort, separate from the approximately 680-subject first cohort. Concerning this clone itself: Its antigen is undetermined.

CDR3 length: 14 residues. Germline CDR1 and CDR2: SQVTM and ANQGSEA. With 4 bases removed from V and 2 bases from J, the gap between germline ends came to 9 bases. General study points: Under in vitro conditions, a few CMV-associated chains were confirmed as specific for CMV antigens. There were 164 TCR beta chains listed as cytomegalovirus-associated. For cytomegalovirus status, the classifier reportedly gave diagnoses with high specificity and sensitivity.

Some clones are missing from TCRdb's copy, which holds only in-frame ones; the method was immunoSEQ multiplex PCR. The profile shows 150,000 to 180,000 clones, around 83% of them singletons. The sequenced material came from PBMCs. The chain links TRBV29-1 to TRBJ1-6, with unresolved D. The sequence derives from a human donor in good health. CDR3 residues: CSVVSAAYNSPLHF. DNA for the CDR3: TGCAGCGTTGTCTCTGCAGCCTATAATTCACCCCTCCACTTT.